Each of the 22 T cell receptor beta chains below was sequenced from the same sample in a study of T cells after yellow fever vaccination. TCRdb reprocessed the 5' RACE reads via MiXCR and lists one record per CDR3 protein. The profile shows 250,000 or so distinct CDR3 sequences, less than 9% of them singletons. The sample in question was CD4+ T cells sorted from PBMCs, obtained 15 days after the yellow fever booster vaccination. These receptors came from a man in his thirties or forties who received the YFV17D yellow fever vaccine.

This clonotype was seen at least ten times. The chain has TRBV12-3 or TRBV12-4 and TRBJ2-2; possible D gene TRBD2, 7 bases. Trimming took 7 bases from V and 2 from J, leaving 14 bases between them. The CDR3 contains 15 residues. CDR3 in amino acids: CASIKGGRNTGELFF. DNA for the CDR3: TGTGCCAGCATCAAGGGGGGGCGTAACACCGGGGAGCTGTTTTTT.

The V and J genes are TRBV29-1 and TRBJ2-5; tentatively, D is TRBD1 or TRBD2 (5 bases each). Germline V CDR1 and CDR2: SQVTM, ANQGSEA. The CDR3 sequence is 13 residues long. Trimming pared 2 bases from V and 4 bases from J, leaving 11 bases between. The CDR3 DNA sequence: TGCAGCGTTGAAAGGAGTGGGGGAGAGACCCAGTACTTC. Translation: CSVERSGGETQYF.

This clonotype was counted a few times. The chain carries TRBV5-4 and TRBJ2-1, with 8 positions matching TRBD2. This CDR3 region has 17 residues. Germline trimming cut 0 bases from V and 6 bases from J; bases unmatched to any gene: 11. Germline V CDR1 and CDR2: SGHNT, YYREEE (reference sequence). The CDR3 nucleotides read TGTGCCAGCAGCTTGGCTAAGACTAGCGACATCGGCAATGAGCAGTTCTTC. It yields the protein CASSLAKTSDIGNEQFF.

The chain links TRBV30 to TRBJ2-6; perhaps D is TRBD1 or TRBD2 (6 bases each). The germline gives CDR1 GTSNPN, CDR2 SVGIG (reference sequence). The CDR3 is made up of 15 amino acids. Deletions cut 0 bases from V and 4 bases from J, with 10 bases between. CDR3 in DNA: TGTGCCTGGAGTGTACAAGGGGGGGGGGCCAACGTCCTGACTTTC. Protein sequence: CAWSVQGGGANVLTF.

The chain joins TRBV10-2 to TRBJ2-1; 14 bases match TRBD2. V shed 6 bases and J 7 bases; nucleotides not matched to a gene: 14. The CDR3 is made up of 18 amino acids. Germline-derived CDR1 and CDR2 are WSHSY and SAAADI. Here the CDR3 reads CASSKRGLAGDVKNEQFF. The CDR3 bases are TGCGCCAGCAGCAAAAGGGGACTAGCGGGAGATGTCAAAAATGAGCAGTTCTTC.

The gene calls are TRBV7-2 and TRBJ2-1; 7 bases are a match to TRBD2. Per the germline V gene, CDR1 is SGHTA and CDR2 is FQGNSA. J gave up 3 bases and V 1 base, and 6 bases lay outside the gene matches. The CDR3 contains 16 residues. This CDR3 reads CASSLGPGDYYNEQFF. The CDR3 DNA is TGTGCCAGCAGCTTAGGGCCTGGGGACTACTACAATGAGCAGTTCTTC.

Note on this clonotype: A read error is possible here, since a much larger clone lies one base away. This chain joins TRBV7-2 and TRBJ1-1; TRBD1 agrees at 10 bases. CDR1 and CDR2 (germline): SGHTA, FQGNSA. V lost 7 bases to trimming and J lost 0 bases; unmatched junction nucleotides: 2. The CDR3 loop spans 14 amino acids. The CDR3 loop is CASMGQGMNTEAFF. As DNA, the CDR3 is TGTGCCAGCATGGGACAGGGGATGAACACTGAAGCTTTCTTT.

The gene calls are TRBV4-2 and TRBJ2-6; D possibly corresponds to TRBD2 (6 bases). This CDR3 has 19 amino acids. V shed 0 bases and J shed 0 bases, with 15 bases lying between them. Germline V CDR1 and CDR2: LGHNA, YNFKEQ. This CDR3 is CASSQDRERTFSGANVLTF. CDR3 nucleotide sequence: TGTGCCAGCAGCCAAGATCGGGAGAGGACCTTCTCTGGGGCCAACGTCCTGACTTTC.

This clonotype was seen at least ten times. J is TRBJ2-1 and V is TRBV20-1, with TRBD2 matching 12 bases. This CDR3 is 14 amino acids long. CDR1 is DFQATT and CDR2 is SNEGSKA in the germline V gene (reference sequence). V shed 6 bases and J 6 bases; nucleotides not matched to a gene: 6. CDR3 residues: CSALGLAGLNEQFF. The CDR3 coding sequence is TGCAGTGCCTTGGGACTAGCGGGTCTCAATGAGCAGTTCTTC.

The chain employs TRBV29-1 and TRBJ1-4, with D uncertain. Germline assignment: CDR1 SQVTM and CDR2 ANQGSEA. This CDR3 has 14 residues. V lost 6 bases, J lost 4 bases, and 15 bases lay in between. The CDR3 nucleotides are TGCAGCGTAAGAACAGTAATGGGTAATGAAAAACTGTTTTTT. Its protein product is CSVRTVMGNEKLFF.

This clonotype was seen only a few times. J is TRBJ2-1 and V is TRBV29-1; 9 positions match TRBD2. The V gene end was trimmed by 7 bases and the J gene end by 4 bases; junction bases not matched to a gene: 5. This CDR3 is built from 13 residues. Germline-derived CDR1 and CDR2 are SQVTM and ANQGSEA. The CDR3 reads CSGSSGVYNEQFF. The CDR3 nucleotides read TGCAGCGGTTCTAGCGGGGTTTACAATGAGCAGTTCTTC.

There are many counts of this clonotype. The rearrangement joins TRBV20-1 to TRBJ2-5, with D perhaps TRBD2 (6 bases). Germline assignment: CDR1 DFQATT and CDR2 SNEGSKA (reference sequence). The CDR3 has 12 residues. V was shortened by 3 bases and J by 4 bases, with 9 bases between the two germline ends. The CDR3 protein is CSASGGRETQYF. The DNA for the CDR3 is TGCAGTGCTAGCGGAGGGAGAGAGACCCAGTACTTC.

This clonotype was counted only a few times. The chain links TRBV7-2 to TRBJ2-3; tentative D call: TRBD1 (6 bases). Germline V gives CDR1 SGHTA, CDR2 FQGNSA. The CDR3 is made up of 13 amino acids. V dropped 8 bases and J dropped 2 bases, with 11 bases sitting between them. The CDR3 reads CASSGVLTDTQYF. DNA of the CDR3: TGTGCCAGCTCAGGGGTCCTCACAGATACGCAGTATTTT. Based on the CDR3 plus reference TRBV7-2 and TRBJ2-3, the full variable domain is GAGVSQSPSNKVTEKGKDVELRCDPISGHTALYWYRQSLGQGLEFLIYFQGNSAPDKSGLPSDRFSAERTGGSVSTLTIQRTQQEDSAVYLCASSGVLTDTQYFGPGTRLTVL.

This clonotype was seen only a few times. V usage is TRBV20-1 and J usage is TRBJ2-3; D could derive from TRBD1 or TRBD2 (6 bases each). V gave up 4 bases and J gave up 4 bases, with 18 bases separating them. Germline-derived CDR1 and CDR2 are DFQATT and SNEGSKA (reference sequence). The CDR3 sequence is 15 residues long. The CDR3 nucleotides read TGCAGTGCTAAACTAGCAGGGGAGGACCCAGATACGCAGTATTTT. Its protein product is CSAKLAGEDPDTQYF.

In this sample, this clonotype turned up many times. V is TRBV27 and J is TRBJ2-7; D is perhaps TRBD1 (5 bases). The CDR3 is made up of 13 amino acids. Deletions cut 3 bases from V and 1 base from J, with 7 bases between. Germline CDR1 MNHEY, CDR2 SMNVEV (reference sequence). For the CDR3, the DNA is TGTGCCAGCAGTTTTGCAGGGTCCTACGAGCAGTACTTC. Amino acids: CASSFAGSYEQYF.

The V call is TRBV10-3, the J call TRBJ2-5; D remains unclear. Germline CDR1 is ENHRY and CDR2 is SYGVKD. The CDR3 is 13 amino acids. The V end lost 5 bases, the J end lost 4 bases, and 11 bases lay between the germline ends. This chain's CDR3 is CAISPHTAETQYF. In DNA, the CDR3 is TGTGCCATCAGTCCACACACTGCAGAGACCCAGTACTTC.

This clonotype was recorded a few times. The rearrangement links TRBV6-1 to TRBJ2-3; 11 bases line up with TRBD2. CDR1 MNHNS and CDR2 SASEGT come from the germline V gene. J gave up 4 bases and V 7 bases, and 7 bases lay outside the gene matches. The CDR3 has 15 amino acids. The CDR3 here is CASTRTSGSSDTQYF. The CDR3 DNA reads TGTGCCAGCACCAGGACTAGCGGGTCCTCAGATACGCAGTATTTT.

The chain recombines TRBV5-1 with TRBJ2-5; 8 bases match TRBD2. Trimming at V came to 0 bases and at J to 10 bases, leaving 5 bases not matched to a gene. The CDR3 runs 13 residues. Germline values: CDR1 SGHRS, CDR2 YFSETQ. CDR3 DNA sequence: TGCGCCAGCAGCTTGGATTTGCGGGAGGTCCAGTACTTC. As protein: CASSLDLREVQYF.

This clonotype was observed a few times. The rearrangement joins TRBV5-1 to TRBJ1-3; weak D call: TRBD1 (6 bases). The CDR3 consists of 14 residues. Germline values: CDR1 SGHRS, CDR2 YFSETQ. Trimming pared 7 bases from V and 6 bases from J, leaving 17 bases between. This CDR3 is CASGTGQPVNTIYF. The CDR3 nucleotides are TGCGCCAGCGGGACGGGACAACCCGTAAACACCATATATTTT.

Ten or more counts support this clonotype. V usage is TRBV6-5 and J usage is TRBJ2-1, with 8 bases identical to TRBD1. The germline gives CDR1 MNHEY, CDR2 SVGAGI. V lost 2 bases and J lost 5; bases outside the gene matches: 14. The CDR3 runs 18 residues. The CDR3 nucleotides read TGTGCCAGCAGTTACGAGGGGACGGGACAGGCTTCGGACAATGAGCAGTTCTTC. Translation: CASSYEGTGQASDNEQFF.

This clonotype was picked up many times. V gene TRBV3-1 combines with J gene TRBJ2-1, with 7 bases fitting TRBD2. Per germline, CDR1 LGHDT and CDR2 YNNKEL (reference sequence). J lost 11 bases, V lost 1 base, and 8 bases had no gene match. The CDR3 has 14 residues. For the CDR3, the DNA is TGTGCCAGCAGCCAAGCGGCGGGAGCAGCCAAGCAGTTCTTC. As protein: CASSQAAGAAKQFF.

The rearrangement uses TRBV6-5 and TRBJ2-1, with D possibly called TRBD1 or TRBD2 (5 bases each). The CDR3 length is 15 residues. With 0 bases removed from V and 9 bases from J, the gap between germline ends came to 15 bases. Germline CDR1 and CDR2: MNHEY and SVGAGI. For the CDR3, the DNA is TGTGCCAGCAGTTACTCCTGGGACGGCGTCGGTGAGCAGTTCTTC. It codes for CASSYSWDGVGEQFF.